This TCR beta chain was identified in a study of T-cell memory formation after mild COVID-19. TCR alpha and TCR beta cDNA libraries with sample barcodes and UMIs came from 5'RACE using constant-segment primers. Each CDR3 protein is one row after TCRdb ran MiXCR on the 5' RACE reads. This table has 350,000 to 500,000 distinct CDR3 sequences, more than 15% appearing once. Study observations and caveats: Clones contracting across day 15 to 85 had a balanced CD4/CD8 profile; later expanding clones leaned CD4+. Shrinking CD4+ clones were chiefly CM and EM; CD8+ ones were chiefly EMRA. Cross-reactive memory appears to have joined, as suggested by some responding clones showing up in pre-infection memory.

The length of the CDR3 is 15 residues. Trimming cost V 1 base and J 2 bases; bases outside gene matches: 2. The germline gives CDR1 SEHNR, CDR2 FQNEAQ (reference sequence). This clonotype was seen more than once but under ten times. Antigen specificity is unknown. Sequencing was done on a sample of PBMCs or a T cell subset sorted from them (not recorded which). The genes are TRBV7-9 and TRBJ2-7; 10 bases are a match to TRBD1. This TCR was recovered from a man younger than 35 who had mild COVID-19 (a few samples of this study predate the infection). Cell type and time point are not known. The CDR3 protein is CASSLGQGATYEQYF. CDR3 coding DNA: TGTGCCAGCAGCTTAGGACAGGGGGCGACCTACGAGCAGTACTTC.